Listed below are T cell receptor beta chains from one sample, sequenced in a study of blood T cell repertoires in COVID-19. TCRdb's copy holds only in-frame clones and misses some; the assay was immunoSEQ multiplex PCR. The sample lists over 400,000 clones, less than 90% occurring once. Sequences were obtained from PBMCs or T cells enriched from blood (not recorded which). Source of these receptors: an older woman who had recovered from COVID-19. The CDR3 runs from the conserved cysteine through the conserved F or W. A D gene is named only where the DNA matches it firmly. The size field is filled for only some rows; it gives once, few, many or a size class.

d_call	v_call	clone_size	j_call	cdr3_aa	cdr3_nt
NA	TRBV5-5	NA	TRBJ1-1	CASSLWGRGDTEAFF	TGTGCCAGCAGCTTATGGGGCAGGGGAGACACTGAAGCTTTCTTT
NA	TRBV10-1	NA	TRBJ1-2	CASSESPDGIYGYTF	TGCGCCAGCAGTGAGTCTCCGGACGGGATTTATGGCTACACCTTC
NA	TRBV12-3/TRBV12-4	NA	TRBJ1-3	CASSRAGNTIYF	TGTGCCAGCAGCCGAGCTGGAAACACCATATATTTT
NA	TRBV18	few	TRBJ2-5	CASSSPAVPGETQYF	TGTGCCAGCTCATCCCCGGCTGTGCCGGGGGAGACCCAGTACTTC
NA	TRBV30	NA	TRBJ1-3	CAWQGLGGNTIYF	TGTGCCTGGCAGGGTCTGGGAGGAAACACCATATATTTT
NA	TRBV19	NA	TRBJ1-5	CASKKGLEVQPQHF	TGTGCCAGTAAGAAGGGTCTGGAGGTTCAGCCCCAGCATTTT
TRBD1	TRBV5-1	NA	TRBJ2-1	CASDRGDEQFF	TGCGCCAGCGACAGGGGGGATGAGCAGTTCTTC
TRBD2	TRBV5-8	NA	TRBJ2-2	CASSPREGRGHTGELFF	TGTGCCAGCAGCCCCCGGGAGGGGCGGGGACACACCGGGGAGCTGTTTTTT
TRBD1	TRBV12-3/TRBV12-4	NA	TRBJ2-5	CASSGQAAGTQYF	TGTGCCAGCAGCGGACAGGCGGCAGGGACCCAGTACTTC
NA	TRBV6-5	NA	TRBJ2-5	CASSLFRGGETQYF	TGTGCCAGCAGCCTCTTCAGGGGCGGGGAGACCCAGTACTTC
NA	TRBV5-6	NA	TRBJ1-1	CASSLVANTEAFF	TGTGCCAGCAGCTTGGTGGCGAACACTGAAGCTTTCTTT
TRBD2	TRBV29-1	NA	TRBJ2-3	CSVVITGGKTDTQYF	TGCAGCGTTGTCATAACGGGGGGAAAAACAGATACGCAGTATTTT